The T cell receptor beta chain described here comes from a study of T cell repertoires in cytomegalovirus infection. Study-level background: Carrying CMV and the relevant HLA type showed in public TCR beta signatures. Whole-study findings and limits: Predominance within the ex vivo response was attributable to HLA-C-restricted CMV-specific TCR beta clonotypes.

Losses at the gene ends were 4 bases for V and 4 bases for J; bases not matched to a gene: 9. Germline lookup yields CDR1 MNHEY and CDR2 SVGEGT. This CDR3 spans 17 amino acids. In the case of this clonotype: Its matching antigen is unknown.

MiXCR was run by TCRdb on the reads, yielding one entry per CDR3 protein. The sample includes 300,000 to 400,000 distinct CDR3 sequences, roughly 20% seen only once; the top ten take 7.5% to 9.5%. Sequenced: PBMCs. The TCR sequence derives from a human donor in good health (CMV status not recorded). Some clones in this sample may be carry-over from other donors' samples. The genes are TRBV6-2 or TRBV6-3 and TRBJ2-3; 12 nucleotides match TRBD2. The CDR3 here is CASSSRLAGGPSDTQYF. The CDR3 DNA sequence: TGTGCCAGCAGTTCAAGGCTAGCGGGAGGGCCTTCAGATACGCAGTATTTT.